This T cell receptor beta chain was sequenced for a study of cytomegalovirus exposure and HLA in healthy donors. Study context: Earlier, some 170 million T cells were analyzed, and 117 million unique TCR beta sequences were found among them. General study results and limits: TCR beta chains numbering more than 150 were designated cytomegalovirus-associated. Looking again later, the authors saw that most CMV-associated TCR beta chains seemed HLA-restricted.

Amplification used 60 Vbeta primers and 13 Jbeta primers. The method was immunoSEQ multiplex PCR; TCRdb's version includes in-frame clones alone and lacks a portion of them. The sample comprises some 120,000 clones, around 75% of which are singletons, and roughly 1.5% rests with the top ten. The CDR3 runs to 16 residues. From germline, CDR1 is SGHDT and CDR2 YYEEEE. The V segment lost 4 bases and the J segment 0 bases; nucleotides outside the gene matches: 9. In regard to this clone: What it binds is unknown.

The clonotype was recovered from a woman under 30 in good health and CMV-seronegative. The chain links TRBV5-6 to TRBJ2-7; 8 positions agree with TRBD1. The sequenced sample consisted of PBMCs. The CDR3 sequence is CASSEQGGAVSYEQYF. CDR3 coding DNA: TGTGCCAGCAGCGAACAGGGGGGAGCTGTCTCCTACGAGCAGTACTTC. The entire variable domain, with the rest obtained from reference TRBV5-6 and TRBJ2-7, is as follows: DAGVTQSPTHLIKTRGQQVTLRCSPKSGHDTVSWYQQALGQGPQFIFQYYEEEERQRGNFPDRFSGHQFPNYSSELNVNALLLGDSALYLCASSEQGGAVSYEQYFGPGTRLTVT.